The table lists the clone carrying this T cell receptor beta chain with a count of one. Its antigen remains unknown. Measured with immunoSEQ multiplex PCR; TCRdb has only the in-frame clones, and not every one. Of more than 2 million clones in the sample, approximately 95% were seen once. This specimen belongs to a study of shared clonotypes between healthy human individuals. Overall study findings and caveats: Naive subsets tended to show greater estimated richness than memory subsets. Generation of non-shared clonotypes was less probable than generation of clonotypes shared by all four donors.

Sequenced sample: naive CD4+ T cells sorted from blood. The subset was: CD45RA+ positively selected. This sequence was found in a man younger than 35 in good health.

The CDR3 here is CASSYVIGGNSPLHF. The DNA for the CDR3 is TGTGCCAGCAGTTATGTCATCGGAGGGAATTCACCCCTCCACTTT. This rearrangement joins TRBV6-6 to TRBJ1-6; D unclear. Germline V gene lookup returns CDR1 MNHNY and CDR2 SVGAGI (reference sequence). Trimming removed 3 bases at V and 7 bases at J, with 13 bases between. CDR3 length: 15 residues.